This T cell receptor (beta chain) was obtained from a study of tumor-infiltrating lymphocytes in primary liver carcinoma. The study, taken as a whole, reports: Only about 8-25% of top clones were detected in all five tumor regions. In tumor-adjacent and tumor-blood pairs, overlap was lower than in tumor region pairs.

Total RNA and DNA came together from 20-30 mg of bulk tissue without cell sorting. The CDR3 covers 17 residues. Germline V gene data show CDR1 as MNHNS and CDR2 as SASEGT. TCR beta cDNA was made from 500 ng total RNA with a constant-region primer. For TCR beta, libraries were produced by three nested multiplex PCR rounds using slightly modified ARM-PCR. The two initial PCR rounds, roughly 9 cycles each, used TRBV1-TRBV30 forward and C-beta reverse primers. MiXCR, run by TCRdb on the multiplex PCR reads, gives a single entry per CDR3 protein. The sample has around 190,000 distinct CDR3 sequences; 85% are singletons. In the case of this clonotype: What it recognizes is unknown. Relative to the germline gene, one junction end is altered; a read error may explain this.

The source of this sequence is a man in his forties or fifties with primary liver carcinoma and hepatitis B virus infection. This chain uses TRBV6-1 with TRBJ2-1; TRBD1 or TRBD2 may be the D gene (5 bases each). Source material: tumor tissue from primary liver carcinoma. CDR3 region: CASSDRSGTGLYNKQFF. CDR3 in DNA: TGTGCCAGCAGTGACCGATCCGGGACGGGGCTATACAATAAGCAGTTCTTC.